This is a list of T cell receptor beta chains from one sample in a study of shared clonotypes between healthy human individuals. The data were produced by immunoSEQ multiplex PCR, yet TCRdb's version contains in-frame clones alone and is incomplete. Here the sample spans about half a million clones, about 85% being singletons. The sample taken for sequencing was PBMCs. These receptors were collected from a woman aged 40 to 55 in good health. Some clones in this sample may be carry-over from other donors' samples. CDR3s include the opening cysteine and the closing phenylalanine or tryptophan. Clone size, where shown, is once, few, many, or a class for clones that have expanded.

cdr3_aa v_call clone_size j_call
CASRFWGTGTDWVWYDCTIYF TRBV12-2 - TRBJ1-3
CASSQGASVVYEQYF TRBV28 many TRBJ2-7
CATGNLAGGGTGELFF TRBV15 - TRBJ2-2
CASSTSTDPVKISGANVLTF TRBV28 - TRBJ2-6
CASSFGPLAGDGNEQFF TRBV7-3 - TRBJ2-1
CASSLGSGLLYEQYF TRBV5-6 - TRBJ2-7
CASSIGLAGGGGEQYF TRBV5-4 - TRBJ2-7
CASSLEGADLNTEAFF TRBV5-1 - TRBJ1-1
CSVEDDRVDQQYF TRBV29-1 - TRBJ2-7
CASSLGQWDEQYF TRBV7-9 - TRBJ2-7
CASSTRLAGETQYF TRBV19 few TRBJ2-5
CASSLIAPDTQYF TRBV27 - TRBJ2-3
CASRWWWREETQYF TRBV11-2 - TRBJ2-5
CASRDRGPIYEQYF TRBV28 - TRBJ2-7
CAILLLGQDFYEQYF TRBV2 - TRBJ2-7
CASSIQNQPQHF TRBV19 few TRBJ1-5
CASSLSSNQPQHF TRBV7-9 - TRBJ1-5
CASRRIGQGAGEKLFF TRBV27 - TRBJ1-4
CASSTPGTAYEQYF TRBV28 - TRBJ2-7
CASSVSSGRVYEQYF TRBV9 once TRBJ2-7
CASSLAPDRGHEQYF TRBV13 few TRBJ2-7
CASSIGQGSDTQYF TRBV19 - TRBJ2-3
CASSAAWRELNEQFF TRBV9 - TRBJ2-1
CASSNLAGDTQYF TRBV7-9 - TRBJ2-3
CASRRRINSNQPQHF TRBV6-5 few TRBJ1-5
CASRPTGNTGELFF TRBV7-3 - TRBJ2-2
CASSEGPGGNQPQHF TRBV6-1 few TRBJ1-5
CASSDGLDRGTGELFF TRBV10-2 - TRBJ2-2
CSVVGTGELFF TRBV29-1 - TRBJ2-2
CASGSGETDTQYF TRBV5-1 - TRBJ2-3
CASSVLLSGDTQYF TRBV9 - TRBJ2-3
CASSPGVAALQETQYF TRBV5-1 - TRBJ2-5
CASSFNDEQYF TRBV28 - TRBJ2-7
CASSQDTYGYTF TRBV9 - TRBJ1-2
CAWGAVNSNQPQHF TRBV30 - TRBJ1-5
CASNRAGEGYTF TRBV6-5 - TRBJ1-2
CASSSGGGSVPQYF TRBV19 - TRBJ2-3
CASSLPSSGNTIYF TRBV7-9 - TRBJ1-3
CASSETSGRRTGELFF TRBV19 - TRBJ2-2